The 21 T cell receptor beta chains in this list originate from one sample, sequenced in a study of blood T cells in healthy people across ages. A second PCR of about 6 to 12 cycles used a sample-barcoded 5' primer and a J-beta primer mix. TCRdb used MiXCR to reprocess the 5' RACE reads, holding one entry per CDR3 protein. The sample lists 750,000 to 950,000 distinct CDR3 sequences; roughly 25% were seen once. These data were also reused for a study on T cells of mothers and their children.

The sample comprised blood. All receptors derive from a boy younger than 18 in good health.

This clonotype was seen a few times. The chain carries TRBV6-1 and TRBJ2-5, with 14 bases fitting TRBD2. In germline, CDR1 is MNHNS, CDR2 SASEGT. The CDR3 sequence is 17 residues long. V lost 6 bases to trimming and J lost 1 base; unmatched junction nucleotides: 7. The CDR3 DNA reads TGTGCCAGCAGCATCGAAGGACTAGCGGGGGGCCAAGAGACCCAGTACTTC. Encoded protein: CASSIEGLAGGQETQYF.

The J gene is TRBJ2-7, the V gene TRBV11-2; the match to TRBD2 covers 9 bases. With 1 base clipped from V and 1 base from J, the junction kept 8 bases outside the gene matches. The CDR3 length is 17 residues. Germline values: CDR1 SGHAT, CDR2 FQNNGV. CDR3 sequence: CASSLGLAGTVSYEQYF. Here the CDR3 DNA reads TGTGCCAGCAGCTTAGGGCTAGCGGGGACTGTTTCCTACGAGCAGTACTTC.

This sequence joins TRBV5-6 and TRBJ2-5, with 11 positions matching TRBD1. The J call may be faulty, since TRBJ2-7 better matches the DNA end. Germline V gene sequence: CDR1 SGHDT, CDR2 YYEEEE. The CDR3 covers 16 residues. CDR3 DNA: TGTGCCAGCAGCTGGGGGACAGGGGGGGGAGTCTACGAGCAGTACTTC. Residues: CASSWGTGGGVYEQYF.

This clonotype turned up a few times. The chain uses TRBV20-1 and TRBJ2-3; 8 bases align to TRBD2. The CDR3 runs 15 residues. Germline CDR1 is DFQATT and CDR2 is SNEGSKA (reference sequence). Trimming took 3 bases from V and 2 from J; bases not matched to a gene: 7. The CDR3 sequence is CSASVGTSPTDTQYF. As DNA, the CDR3 is TGCAGTGCTAGTGTAGGGACTAGTCCCACAGATACGCAGTATTTT.

CDR3 region: CSAMAGTAYEQYF. CDR3 sequence (DNA): TGCAGTGCCATGGCCGGGACAGCGTACGAGCAGTACTTC. This chain uses TRBV20-1 with TRBJ2-7, with 7 bases aligning to TRBD1. The CDR3 has 13 amino acids. Germline lookup yields CDR1 DFQATT and CDR2 SNEGSKA (reference sequence). The V gene end was trimmed by 6 bases and the J gene end by 4 bases; junction bases not matched to a gene: 9.

This clonotype was detected only a few times. The gene calls are TRBV10-1 and TRBJ2-5; possibly TRBD1 or TRBD2 for D (6 bases each). Germline CDR1 is WNHNN and CDR2 is SYGVQD (reference sequence). CDR3 length equals 14 residues. V dropped 2 bases and J dropped 5 bases, with 12 bases sitting between them. CDR3 amino acids: CASSEEGGSETQYF. The DNA for the CDR3 is TGCGCCAGCAGTGAGGAGGGGGGCTCGGAGACCCAGTACTTC.

This clonotype was observed a handful of times. The J gene is TRBJ2-7, the V gene TRBV6-1; D call uncertain. From germline, CDR1 is MNHNS and CDR2 SASEGT. The CDR3 totals 13 residues. V lost 7 bases and J 0 bases, leaving 10 bases between the germline ends. The CDR3 sequence: CASIMGISYEQYF. In nucleotides, the CDR3 is TGTGCCAGCATCATGGGGATCTCCTACGAGCAGTACTTC.

This chain joins TRBV13 and TRBJ2-7; 12 bases are shared with TRBD1. The CDR3 runs to 14 residues. The germline CDR1 and CDR2 sequences are PRHDT and FYEKMQ (reference sequence). V dropped 4 bases and J dropped 9; count of bases not matched to a gene: 7. CDR3 sequence: CASSSGQGARGQYF. In DNA form, the CDR3 reads TGTGCCAGCAGCTCGGGACAGGGGGCGCGCGGGCAGTACTTC.

A remark on this clonotype: Relative to the germline gene, one junction end is altered; a read error may explain this. V usage is TRBV11-2 and J usage is TRBJ2-5, with D perhaps TRBD2 (5 bases). The CDR3 runs 14 residues. In germline, CDR1 is SGHAT, CDR2 FQNNGV. CDR3: CASSLEGGYNEQLF. The CDR3 coding sequence is TGTGCCAGCAGCTTAGAAGGAGGCTACAATGAGCAGCTCTTC.

The chain couples TRBV7-9 to TRBJ1-3; 10 nucleotides align to TRBD1. Germline CDR1 SEHNR, CDR2 FQNEAQ (reference sequence). V shed 5 bases and J 0 bases; nucleotides not matched to a gene: 4. The CDR3 covers 16 residues. The CDR3 loop reads CASSRDRGSSGNTIYF. CDR3 bases: TGTGCCAGCAGCCGGGACAGGGGCTCCTCTGGAAACACCATATATTTT.

This clonotype was seen only a few times. The V and J genes are TRBV7-7 and TRBJ2-3; D ambiguous. The CDR3 runs 13 residues. Germline V lookup: CDR1 SSHAT, CDR2 FNYEAQ (reference sequence). Trimming took off 0 bases at V and 6 bases at J, with 7 bases between the two ends. The chain's CDR3 is CASSLALRDTQYF. The DNA of the CDR3 is TGTGCCAGCAGCTTAGCGCTTCGGGATACGCAGTATTTT.

CDR3 DNA sequence: TGTGCCAGCAGCCAAGGAGCGTACCAGGGAGATACGCAGTATTTT. Its translation is CASSQGAYQGDTQYF. The chain employs TRBV4-2 and TRBJ2-3, with a tentative D call TRBD1 (5 bases). Germline V gene lookup returns CDR1 LGHNA and CDR2 YNFKEQ. V dropped 1 base and J dropped 5 bases, with 13 bases sitting between them. This CDR3 has 15 residues.

This clonotype was seen only a few times. This chain uses TRBV6-1 with TRBJ1-2; 7 bases fit TRBD1. The CDR3 contains 15 residues. The V segment lost 4 bases and the J segment 3 bases; nucleotides outside the gene matches: 8. Germline loops: CDR1 MNHNS, CDR2 SASEGT. Written as DNA, the CDR3 is TGTGCCAGCAGTGCCGGGACAGTGTCCTACTATGGCTACACCTTC. Amino acid sequence: CASSAGTVSYYGYTF.

The chain joins TRBV20-1 to TRBJ1-5; the D gene is possibly TRBD1 (6 bases). The germline V gene has CDR1 DFQATT and CDR2 SNEGSKA (reference sequence). Deletions cut 5 bases from V and 5 bases from J, with 13 bases between. The CDR3 is 13 amino acids. The CDR3 DNA reads as TGCAGTGCTGCCGGGGGCTGGGATCAGCCCCAGCATTTT. Its translation: CSAAGGWDQPQHF.

This sequence joins TRBV5-6 and TRBJ1-1, with D perhaps TRBD1 (5 bases). This CDR3 spans 15 amino acids. V was shortened by 4 bases and J by 1 base, with 14 bases between the two germline ends. CDR1 is SGHDT and CDR2 is YYEEEE in the germline V gene. CDR3 protein: CASSPAAGGNTEAFF. Here the CDR3 DNA reads TGTGCCAGCAGCCCCGCTGCTGGGGGGAACACTGAAGCTTTCTTT.

This clonotype was counted a few times. The rearrangement uses TRBV4-1 and TRBJ1-1; a weak D match, TRBD1 (6 bases). This CDR3 spans 16 amino acids. The V gene's germline CDR1 is MGHRA and CDR2 YSYEKL. Trimming removed 4 bases at V and 0 bases at J, with 15 bases between. CDR3 protein: CASSPDPGAVNTEAFF. CDR3 coding DNA: TGCGCCAGCAGCCCGGATCCGGGGGCCGTGAACACTGAAGCTTTCTTT.

V gene TRBV29-1 combines with J gene TRBJ2-1; TRBD2 aligns across 10 bases. Per germline, CDR1 SQVTM and CDR2 ANQGSEA. V shed 7 bases and J 4 bases; nucleotides not matched to a gene: 10. The CDR3 contains 15 residues. CDR3 bases: TGCAGCGGTGTTAAGCGGGGGGGAATATACAATGAGCAGTTCTTC. Protein product: CSGVKRGGIYNEQFF.

The chain links TRBV14 to TRBJ1-1, with 8 nucleotides matching TRBD1. This CDR3 is 16 amino acids long. Looked up from germline, CDR1 is SGHDN and CDR2 is FVKESK. Unmatched junction bases numbered 7, after V lost 3 bases and J lost 1 base. The CDR3 coding sequence is TGTGCCAGCAGCCACGAAGCCGGGACAGGGAACACTGAAGCTTTCTTT. Its protein is CASSHEAGTGNTEAFF.

The rearrangement uses TRBV28 and TRBJ1-1, with a tentative D call TRBD1 (5 bases). This CDR3 has 16 amino acids. Looked up from germline, CDR1 is MDHEN and CDR2 is SYDVKM. V lost 2 bases, J lost 1 base, and 14 bases lay in between. The CDR3 sequence: CASSLDTGRANTEAFF. CDR3 DNA sequence: TGTGCCAGCAGTTTAGATACTGGCAGGGCGAACACTGAAGCTTTCTTT. Together with reference TRBV28 and TRBJ1-1, the CDR3 gives the full variable domain: DVKVTQSSRYLVKRTGEKVFLECVQDMDHENMFWYRQDPGLGLRLIYFSYDVKMKEKGDIPEGYSVSREKKERFSLILESASTNQTSMYLCASSLDTGRANTEAFFGQGTRLTVV.

The rearrangement joins TRBV12-3 or TRBV12-4 to TRBJ1-1; D is unresolved. V lost 4 bases, J lost 3 bases, and 6 bases lay in between. CDR3 size: 12 residues. Here the CDR3 DNA reads TGTGCCAGCAGTTGGGTGCACACTGAAGCTTTCTTT. It specifies CASSWVHTEAFF.

This chain joins TRBV12-3 or TRBV12-4 and TRBJ2-7; possible D gene TRBD2, 6 bases. The CDR3 covers 16 residues. The V and J ends lost 4 bases and 4 bases respectively, with 20 bases between them. The DNA of the CDR3 is TGTGCCAGCAGTTCCCCTCGGGTGGCGGGGCAGTACGAGCAGTACTTC. This gives the protein CASSSPRVAGQYEQYF.